This T cell receptor (beta chain) was captured by sequencing in a study of T cells expressing NK-cell markers. Reanalyzing the 5' RACE reads, TCRdb keeps one entry per CDR3 protein, without DNA. The sample spans 120,000 to 150,000 distinct CDR3 sequences; the ten largest clones claim around 10%. CDR3 size: 17 residues. Germline V gene lookup returns CDR1 SGHAT and CDR2 FQNNGV. The origin of this receptor is a man between 18 and 35 years old in good health. The source material was blood T cells: a sorted CD56 or NKG2C T cell subset, CD4+ or CD8+ T cells, or bulk PBMC T cells (not recorded which). This chain joins TRBV11-2 and TRBJ2-1; TCRdb names TRBD2, which stays unverified in the absence of DNA. The CDR3 is CASSLDGRLAGAHEQFF.